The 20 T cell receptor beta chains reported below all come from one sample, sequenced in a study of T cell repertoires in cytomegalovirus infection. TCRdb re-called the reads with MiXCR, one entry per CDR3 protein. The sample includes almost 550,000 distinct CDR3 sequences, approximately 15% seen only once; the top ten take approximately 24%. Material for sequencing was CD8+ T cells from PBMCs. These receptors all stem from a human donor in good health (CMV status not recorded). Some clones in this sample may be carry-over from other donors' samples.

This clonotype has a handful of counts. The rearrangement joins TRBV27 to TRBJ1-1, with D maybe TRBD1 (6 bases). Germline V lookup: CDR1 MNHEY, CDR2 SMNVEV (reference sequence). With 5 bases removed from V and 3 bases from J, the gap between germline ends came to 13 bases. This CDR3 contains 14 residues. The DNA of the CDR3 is TGTGCCAGCAGTACTCTACAGGGAGACACTGAAGCTTTCTTT. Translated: CASSTLQGDTEAFF.

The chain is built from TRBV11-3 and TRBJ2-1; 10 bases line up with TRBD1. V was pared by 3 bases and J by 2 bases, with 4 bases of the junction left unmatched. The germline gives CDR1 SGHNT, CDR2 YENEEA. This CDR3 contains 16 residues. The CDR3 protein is CASSLGDRGPYNEQFF. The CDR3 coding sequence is TGTGCCAGCAGCTTGGGGGACAGGGGTCCCTACAATGAGCAGTTCTTC.

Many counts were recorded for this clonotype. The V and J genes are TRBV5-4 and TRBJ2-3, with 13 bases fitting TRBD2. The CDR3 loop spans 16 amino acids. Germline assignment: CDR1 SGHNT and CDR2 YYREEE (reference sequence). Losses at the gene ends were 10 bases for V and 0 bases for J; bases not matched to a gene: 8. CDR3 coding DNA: TGTGCCGCGGGACTAGCGGGGACTATTAGCACAGATACGCAGTATTTT. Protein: CAAGLAGTISTDTQYF.

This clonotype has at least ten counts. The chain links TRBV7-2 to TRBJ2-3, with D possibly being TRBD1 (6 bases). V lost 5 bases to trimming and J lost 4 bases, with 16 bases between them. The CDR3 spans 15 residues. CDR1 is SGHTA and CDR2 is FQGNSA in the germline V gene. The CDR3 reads CASSRAQGLADTQYF. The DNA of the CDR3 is TGTGCCAGCAGCCGGGCCCAGGGGCTGGCAGATACGCAGTATTTT.

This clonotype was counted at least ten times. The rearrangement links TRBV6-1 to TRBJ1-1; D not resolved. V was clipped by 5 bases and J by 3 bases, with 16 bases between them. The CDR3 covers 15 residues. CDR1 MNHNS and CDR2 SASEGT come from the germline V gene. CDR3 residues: CASSIDQARHTEAFF. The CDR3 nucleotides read TGTGCCAGCAGTATAGACCAAGCCAGACACACTGAAGCTTTCTTT.

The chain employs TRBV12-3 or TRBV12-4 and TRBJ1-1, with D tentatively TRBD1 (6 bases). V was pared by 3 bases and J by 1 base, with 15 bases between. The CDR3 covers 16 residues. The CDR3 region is CASSLKNLGQNTEAFF. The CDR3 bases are TGTGCCAGCAGTTTGAAGAACTTGGGACAGAACACTGAAGCTTTCTTT.

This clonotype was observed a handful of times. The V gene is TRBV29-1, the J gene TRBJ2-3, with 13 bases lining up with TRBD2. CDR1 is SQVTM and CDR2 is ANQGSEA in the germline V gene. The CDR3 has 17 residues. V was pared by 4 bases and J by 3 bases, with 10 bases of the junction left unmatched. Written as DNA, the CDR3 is TGCAGCGTTGCCGGGACTAGCGGGATGTTATTAACAGATACGCAGTATTTT. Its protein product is CSVAGTSGMLLTDTQYF.

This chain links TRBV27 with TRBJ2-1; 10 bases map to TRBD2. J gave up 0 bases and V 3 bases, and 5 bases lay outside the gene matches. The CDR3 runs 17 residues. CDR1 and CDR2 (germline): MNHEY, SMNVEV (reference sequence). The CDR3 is CASSLPSGSPSYNEQFF. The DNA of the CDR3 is TGTGCCAGCAGTTTGCCTAGCGGGAGCCCCTCCTACAATGAGCAGTTCTTC.

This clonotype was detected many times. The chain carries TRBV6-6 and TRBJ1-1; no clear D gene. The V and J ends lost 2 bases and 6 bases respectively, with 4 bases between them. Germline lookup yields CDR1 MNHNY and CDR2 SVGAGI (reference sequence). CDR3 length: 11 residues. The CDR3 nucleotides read TGTGCCAGCAGTTACGCCGCTGAAGCTTTCTTT. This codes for CASSYAAEAFF.

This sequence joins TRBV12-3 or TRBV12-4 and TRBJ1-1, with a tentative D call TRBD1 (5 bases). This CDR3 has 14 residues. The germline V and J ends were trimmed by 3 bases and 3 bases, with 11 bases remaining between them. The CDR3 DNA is TGTGCCAGCAGTTTGCCCAGGGAGGACACTGAAGCTTTCTTT. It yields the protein CASSLPREDTEAFF.

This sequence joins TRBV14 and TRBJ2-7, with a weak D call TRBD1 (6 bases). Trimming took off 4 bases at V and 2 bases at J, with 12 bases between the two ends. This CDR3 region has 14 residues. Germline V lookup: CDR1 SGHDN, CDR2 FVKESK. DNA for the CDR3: TGTGCCAGCAGCCCGCGACAGGTAACCTACGAGCAGTACTTC. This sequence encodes CASSPRQVTYEQYF.

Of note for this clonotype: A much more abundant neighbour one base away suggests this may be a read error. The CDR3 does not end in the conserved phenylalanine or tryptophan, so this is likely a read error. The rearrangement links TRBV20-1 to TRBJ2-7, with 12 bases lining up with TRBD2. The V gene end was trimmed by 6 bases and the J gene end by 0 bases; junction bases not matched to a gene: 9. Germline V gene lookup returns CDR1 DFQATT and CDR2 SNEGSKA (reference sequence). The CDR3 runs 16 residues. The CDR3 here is CSATTTSGGHSYEQYL. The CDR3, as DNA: TGCAGTGCAACTACTACTAGCGGGGGGCACTCCTACGAGCAGTACTTA.

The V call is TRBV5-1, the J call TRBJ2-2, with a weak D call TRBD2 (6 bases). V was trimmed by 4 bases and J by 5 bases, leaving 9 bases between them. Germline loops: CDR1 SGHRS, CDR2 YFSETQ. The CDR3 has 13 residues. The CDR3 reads CASSGTVTGELFF. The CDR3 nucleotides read TGCGCCAGCAGCGGGACTGTTACCGGGGAGCTGTTTTTT.

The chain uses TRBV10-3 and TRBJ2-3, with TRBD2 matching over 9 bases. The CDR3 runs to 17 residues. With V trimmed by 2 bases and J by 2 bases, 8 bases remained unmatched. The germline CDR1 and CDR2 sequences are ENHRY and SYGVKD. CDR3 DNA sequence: TGTGCCATCAGTGAGACGGCTAGCGGGGTCCTCACAGATACGCAGTATTTT. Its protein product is CAISETASGVLTDTQYF.

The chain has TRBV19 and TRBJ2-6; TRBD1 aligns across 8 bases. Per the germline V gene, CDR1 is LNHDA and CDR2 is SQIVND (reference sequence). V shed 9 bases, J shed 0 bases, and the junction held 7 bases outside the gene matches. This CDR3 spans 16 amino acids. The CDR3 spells CARDRGPNSGANVLTF. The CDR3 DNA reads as TGTGCCAGAGACAGGGGACCAAACTCTGGGGCCAACGTCCTGACTTTC.

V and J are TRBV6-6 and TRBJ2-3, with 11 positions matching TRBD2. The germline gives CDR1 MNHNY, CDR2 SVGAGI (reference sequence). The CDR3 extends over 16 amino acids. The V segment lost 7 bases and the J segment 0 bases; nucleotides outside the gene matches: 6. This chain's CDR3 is CASTNSGRVSTDTQYF. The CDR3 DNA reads TGTGCCAGCACAAATAGCGGGAGGGTGAGCACAGATACGCAGTATTTT.

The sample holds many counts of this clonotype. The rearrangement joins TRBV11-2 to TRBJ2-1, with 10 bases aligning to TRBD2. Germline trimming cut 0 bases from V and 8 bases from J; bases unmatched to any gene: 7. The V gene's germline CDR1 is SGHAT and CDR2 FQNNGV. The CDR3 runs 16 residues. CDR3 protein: CASSLDTAGGPDEQFF. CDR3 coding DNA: TGTGCCAGCAGCTTAGATACAGCGGGAGGGCCGGATGAGCAGTTCTTC.

CDR3 nucleotide sequence: TGTGCCAGCAGTCCCACCGGTCAGCTTGAAGCTTTCTTT. Its translation is CASSPTGQLEAFF. The chain links TRBV12-3 or TRBV12-4 to TRBJ1-1; no firm D call. V was trimmed by 5 bases and J by 7 bases, leaving 14 bases between them. This CDR3 comprises 13 residues.

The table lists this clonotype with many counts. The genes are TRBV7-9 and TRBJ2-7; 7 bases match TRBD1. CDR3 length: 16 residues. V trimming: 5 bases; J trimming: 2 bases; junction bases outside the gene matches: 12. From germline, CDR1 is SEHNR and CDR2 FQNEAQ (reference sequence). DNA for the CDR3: TGTGCCAGCAGCGCCCCGGGACAGATTATCGCCTACGAGCAGTACTTC. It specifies CASSAPGQIIAYEQYF.

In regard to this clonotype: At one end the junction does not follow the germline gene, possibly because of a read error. In DNA form, the CDR3 reads TGTGCCAGCAGCGAAGCGGCAGGCACAGATACGCAGTATTTT. This gives the protein CASSEAAGTDTQYF. This rearrangement joins TRBV2 to TRBJ2-3; a possible D gene is TRBD2 (5 bases). Germline values: CDR1 SNHLY, CDR2 FYNNEI. The CDR3 consists of 14 residues. Looking up the rest from reference TRBV2 and TRBJ2-3 gives the full variable domain: EPEVTQTPSHQVTQMGQEVILRCVPISNHLYFYWYRQILGQKVEFLVSFYNNEISEKSEIFDDQFSVERPDGSNFTLKIRSTKLEDSAMYFCASSEAAGTDTQYFGPGTRLTVL.